This entry concerns a single TCR beta chain. Noted treatment: some 20 received Ad26.COV2.S at low or high dose, single or two shots; five or six received placebo; per-sample allocation not given. Sampling took place 63 days after the first vaccine or placebo injection. CDR1 and CDR2 from the germline V gene are SGHNT and YYREEE (reference sequence). The CDR3 runs to 16 residues. Losses at the gene ends were 5 bases for V and 3 bases for J; bases not matched to a gene: 11. This sample was taken from a study of Ad26.COV2.S vaccination and SARS-CoV-2 variants. Sequencing used immunoSEQ multiplex PCR; TCRdb keeps in-frame clones, though not all of them. The sample records about 400,000 clones, roughly nine tenths being singletons.

The sequenced sample was peripheral blood, obtained in a trial of Ad26.COV2.S vaccine versus placebo. V and J are TRBV5-4 and TRBJ2-1, with 7 positions matching TRBD1. The origin of this receptor is a person between 18 and 65 years old who received the Ad26.COV2.S COVID-19 vaccine or a placebo. Written as DNA, the CDR3 is TGTGCCAGCAGGTCCCTCCCGGGACAGAACTACAATGAGCAGTTCTTC. Translated: CASRSLPGQNYNEQFF.